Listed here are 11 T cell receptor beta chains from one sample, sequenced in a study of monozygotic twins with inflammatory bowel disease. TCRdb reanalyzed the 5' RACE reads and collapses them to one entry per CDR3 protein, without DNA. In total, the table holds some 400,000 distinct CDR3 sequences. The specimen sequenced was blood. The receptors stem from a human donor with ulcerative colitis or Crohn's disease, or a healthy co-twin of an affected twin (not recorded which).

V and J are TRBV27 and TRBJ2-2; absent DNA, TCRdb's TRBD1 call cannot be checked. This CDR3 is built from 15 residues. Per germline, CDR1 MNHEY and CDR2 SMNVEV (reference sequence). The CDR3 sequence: CASSARVGHTGELFF.

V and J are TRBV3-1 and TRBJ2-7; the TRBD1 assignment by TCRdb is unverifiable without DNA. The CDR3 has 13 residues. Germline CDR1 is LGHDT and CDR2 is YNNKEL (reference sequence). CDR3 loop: CASRKRGAYEQYF.

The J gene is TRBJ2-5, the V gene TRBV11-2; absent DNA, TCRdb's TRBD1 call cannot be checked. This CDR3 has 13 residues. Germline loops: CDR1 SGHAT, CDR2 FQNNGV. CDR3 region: CASSGTGGETQYF.

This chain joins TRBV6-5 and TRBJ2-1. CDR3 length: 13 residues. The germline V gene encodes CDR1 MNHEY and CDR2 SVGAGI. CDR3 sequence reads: CASSYWKNNEQFF.

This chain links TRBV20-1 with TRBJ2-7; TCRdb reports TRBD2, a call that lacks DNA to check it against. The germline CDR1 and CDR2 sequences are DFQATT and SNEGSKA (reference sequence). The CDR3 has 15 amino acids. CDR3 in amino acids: CSAVSPGGPSYEQYF.

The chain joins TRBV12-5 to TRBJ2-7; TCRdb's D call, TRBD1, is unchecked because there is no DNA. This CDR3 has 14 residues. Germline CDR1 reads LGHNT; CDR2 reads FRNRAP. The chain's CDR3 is CASGLGGNVDEQYF.

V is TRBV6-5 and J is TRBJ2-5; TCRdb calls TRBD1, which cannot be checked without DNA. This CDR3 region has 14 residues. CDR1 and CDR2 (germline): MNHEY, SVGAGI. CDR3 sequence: CASSYGTGQETQYF.

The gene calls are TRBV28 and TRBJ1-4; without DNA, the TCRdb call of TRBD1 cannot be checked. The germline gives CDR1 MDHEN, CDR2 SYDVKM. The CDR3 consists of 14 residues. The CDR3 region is CASSTRQAGEKLFF.

CDR3 sequence: CASSLVMLGPPNSPLHF. V usage is TRBV7-2 and J usage is TRBJ1-6; the TRBD1 assignment by TCRdb is unverifiable without DNA. The germline gives CDR1 SGHTA, CDR2 FQGNSA. The CDR3 is 17 amino acids.

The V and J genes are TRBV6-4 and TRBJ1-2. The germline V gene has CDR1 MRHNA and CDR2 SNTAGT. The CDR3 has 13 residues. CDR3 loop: CASRGTASYGYTF.

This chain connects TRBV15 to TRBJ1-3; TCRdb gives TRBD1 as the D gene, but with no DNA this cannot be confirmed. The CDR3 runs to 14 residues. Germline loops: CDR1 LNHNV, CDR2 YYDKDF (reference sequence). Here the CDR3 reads CATSPGGAGNTIYF.